This TCR beta chain was captured in a study of cytomegalovirus exposure and HLA in healthy donors. Study conclusions and caveats: Certain sequence variants were highly shared and formed a cluster, and this cluster was likely a sequencing artifact.

13 Jbeta primers and 60 Vbeta primers were used for the PCR. Assay: immunoSEQ multiplex PCR; the TCRdb copy retains only in-frame clones and omits some. Of 74,000 or so clones detected, about 79% appear once; the ten largest clones hold around 7%. The CDR3 extends over 16 amino acids. Unmatched junction bases numbered 8, after V lost 2 bases and J lost 9 bases. Germline V gene sequence: CDR1 MNHEY, CDR2 SMNVEV (reference sequence). Concerning this clone itself: Its target is not known.

Sequencing input: PBMCs. The gene calls are TRBV27 and TRBJ2-1; 12 bases fit TRBD2. The source is a woman aged 40 to 55 in good health and CMV-seronegative. CDR3: CASSLGPSGGAGEQFF. The CDR3 DNA is TGTGCCAGCAGTTTAGGTCCTAGCGGGGGGGCGGGTGAGCAGTTCTTC.